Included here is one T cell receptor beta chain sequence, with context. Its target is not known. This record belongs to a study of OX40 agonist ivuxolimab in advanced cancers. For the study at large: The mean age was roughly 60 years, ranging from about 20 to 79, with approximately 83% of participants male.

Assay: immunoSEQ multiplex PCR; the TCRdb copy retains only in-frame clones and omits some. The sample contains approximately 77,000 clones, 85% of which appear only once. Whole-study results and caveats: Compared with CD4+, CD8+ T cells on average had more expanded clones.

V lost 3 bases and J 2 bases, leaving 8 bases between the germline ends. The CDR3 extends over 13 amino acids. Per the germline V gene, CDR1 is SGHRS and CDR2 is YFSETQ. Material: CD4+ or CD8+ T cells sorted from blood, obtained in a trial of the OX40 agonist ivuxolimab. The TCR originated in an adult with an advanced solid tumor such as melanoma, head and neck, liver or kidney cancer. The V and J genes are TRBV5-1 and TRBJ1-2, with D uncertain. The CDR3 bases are TGCGCCAGCAGCTCCCGGGAGAACTATGGCTACACCTTC. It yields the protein CASSSRENYGYTF.